The clone carrying this TCR beta chain was counted ten times or more. Its antigen is not identified. One entry per CDR3 protein, called by TCRdb with MiXCR from the 5' RACE reads. There are 25,000 to 35,000 distinct CDR3 sequences in the sample; 5.5% to 6% occur only once, and approximately 2% lies in the top ten. This specimen comes from a study of neurological immune-mediated disorders. The study's findings and limits: Levels of TCR clonal expansion peaked in HTLV-1-associated myelopathy and reached their lowest in multiple sclerosis, under those of healthy controls.

Libraries from sorted cells each used some 1 million CD4+ or CD8+ T cells. The germline V gene has CDR1 SGHRS and CDR2 YFSETQ. Unmatched junction bases numbered 13, after V lost 3 bases and J lost 7 bases. This CDR3 spans 15 amino acids. This TCR was sampled from a woman in her forties or fifties in good health. The sample comprised CD4+ T cells from blood. V and J are TRBV5-1 and TRBJ2-7; 7 positions match TRBD2. The DNA for the CDR3 is TGCGCCAGCAGCTCGAAGTTGGGAGGGCCAAGAGAGCAGTACTTC. Its protein is CASSSKLGGPREQYF.